This T cell receptor (beta chain) was obtained from a study of T cell responses to AZD1222 COVID-19 vaccine. General study results and limits: Researchers took repertoire samples only after the peak T cell response had come.

V lost 5 bases to trimming and J lost 1 base; unmatched junction nucleotides: 8. Germline V gives CDR1 LNHDA, CDR2 SQIVND (reference sequence). This CDR3 spans 16 amino acids. Concerning this clone itself: What it recognizes is unknown.

Repertoires were generated with immunoSEQ multiplex PCR, while TCRdb's copy carries only in-frame clones and drops some. There are more than 95,000 clones in the sample; more than 85% occur only once, and 7.5% lies in the top ten. The rearrangement links TRBV19 to TRBJ2-3, with 8 bases matching TRBD1. The specimen was peripheral blood, collected on day 0 of AZD1222 vaccination. This clonotype was sampled from an adult in good health. CDR3 protein: CASSPRDRIGTDTQYF. The CDR3 nucleotides are TGTGCCAGTAGTCCCCGGGACAGGATAGGCACAGATACGCAGTATTTT.